These T cell receptor beta chains were read from a single sample in a study of T-cell reconstitution after alpha-beta-depleted transplantation in children. TCRdb re-called the PCR reads with MiXCR, one entry per CDR3 protein. Among about 600,000 distinct CDR3 sequences listed, about 10% were seen once. Sequencing used PBMCs from the stem cell graft donor, obtained from the stem cell graft. All receptors come from a human donor who donated a stem cell graft to a child with acute myeloid leukemia. The CDR3 runs from the conserved cysteine through the conserved F or W. Fields, in order: J gene, V gene, clone size, D gene, CDR3 protein, CDR3 DNA. The D gene is left open where the match is weak. Size tells how often a clone was seen (once, few, many) or the class of an expanded clone, and some rows leave it out.

TRBJ2-5,TRBV20-1,many,.,CSARESFSGRETQYF,TGCAGTGCTAGAGAAAGTTTTAGCGGACGGGAGACCCAGTACTTC
TRBJ2-7,TRBV5-1,.,TRBD2,CASTPSASGSSYEQYF,TGCGCCAGCACTCCTTCGGCTAGCGGGAGTTCCTACGAGCAGTACTTC
TRBJ1-5,TRBV27,.,TRBD1,CASSWDRGAQPQHF,TGTGCCAGCAGTTGGGACAGGGGAGCTCAGCCCCAGCATTTT
TRBJ2-5,TRBV29-1,.,.,CSARVLLQETQYF,TGCAGCGCCCGGGTCTTACTCCAAGAGACCCAGTACTTC
TRBJ2-1,TRBV18,few,.,CASSPLSGEYNEQFF,TGTGCCAGCTCACCACTGTCGGGAGAGTACAATGAGCAGTTCTTC
TRBJ2-7,TRBV5-6,.,TRBD1,CASSWGQGEGEQYF,TGTGCCAGCAGCTGGGGACAGGGGGAGGGGGAGCAGTACTTC
TRBJ1-5,TRBV12-3/TRBV12-4,.,.,CASSLGFSGGNQPQHF,TGTGCCAGCAGTTTAGGGTTCTCCGGAGGCAATCAGCCCCAGCATTTT
TRBJ2-7,TRBV29-1,few,TRBD2,CSVEGLAGSSYEQYF,TGCAGCGTTGAGGGTCTAGCGGGCAGCTCCTACGAGCAGTACTTC
TRBJ1-3,TRBV6-1,few,.,CASSFLIRETSYSGNTIYF,TGTGCCAGCAGCTTCTTGATTCGGGAAACCAGTTACTCTGGAAACACCATATATTTT
TRBJ1-4,TRBV7-9,.,.,CASRTDLNEKLFF,TGTGCCAGCCGGACAGACCTTAATGAAAAACTGTTTTTT
TRBJ2-1,TRBV5-1,few,TRBD1,CASSATGTAFF,TGCGCCAGCAGCGCAACCGGGACAGCCTTCTTC
TRBJ2-1,TRBV14,few,.,CASSQVRGEQFF,TGTGCCAGCAGCCAAGTTCGGGGTGAGCAGTTCTTC
TRBJ1-1,TRBV29-1,many,TRBD1,CSAIGTGGLEAFF,TGCAGCGCCATCGGGACAGGGGGTTTGGAAGCTTTCTTT
TRBJ1-1,TRBV29-1,few,.,CSVVGGAGNTEAFF,TGCAGCGTTGTTGGGGGCGCAGGGAACACTGAAGCTTTCTTT
TRBJ2-2,TRBV21-1,once,.,CASNLTGYTGELFF,TGTGCCAGCAACCTCACAGGGTACACCGGGGAGCTGTTTTTT
TRBJ1-3,TRBV20-1,.,.,CSATRTRSLSGNTIYF,TGCAGTGCTACCAGGACCCGTAGCTTATCTGGAAACACCATATATTTT
TRBJ1-2,TRBV7-2,many,TRBD1,CASSGNRGTYYGYTF,TGTGCCAGCAGCGGGAACAGGGGGACTTATTATGGCTACACCTTC
TRBJ2-5,TRBV4-3,few,.,CASSQSAGTQYF,TGCGCCAGCAGCCAGAGCGCGGGGACCCAGTACTTC
TRBJ2-7,TRBV30,few,.,CAWSVLGREQYF,TGTGCCTGGAGTGTACTGGGCAGAGAGCAGTACTTC
TRBJ2-7,TRBV7-2,few,TRBD2,CASSFGTSGYNEQYF,TGTGCCAGCAGCTTCGGGACTAGCGGCTACAACGAGCAGTACTTC
TRBJ2-5,TRBV7-2,.,TRBD2,CASSSPGLPETQYF,TGTGCCAGCAGCTCCCCGGGACTACCAGAGACCCAGTACTTC
TRBJ2-1,TRBV19,.,TRBD2,CASSIVAGEGNEQFF,TGTGCCAGTAGTATCGTAGCGGGAGAGGGCAATGAGCAGTTCTTC
TRBJ1-6,TRBV20-1,many,.,CSARDEGEPTLYNSPLHF,TGCAGTGCTAGAGATGAGGGAGAACCTACACTGTATAATTCACCCCTCCACTTT
TRBJ1-4,TRBV30,.,.,CAGRSRGGEKLFF,TGTGCCGGGAGATCCCGGGGCGGGGAAAAACTGTTTTTT
TRBJ2-7,TRBV7-2,few,.,CASSWGTETYEQYF,TGTGCCAGCAGCTGGGGCACAGAAACCTACGAGCAGTACTTC
TRBJ1-3,TRBV15,many,TRBD1,CATSRARTGMGLSGNTIYF,TGTGCCACCAGCAGAGCCCGGACAGGGATGGGGCTCTCTGGAAACACCATATATTTT
TRBJ2-7,TRBV27,few,TRBD2,CASSFVGSGSRESEQYF,TGTGCCAGCAGTTTTGTAGGTAGCGGGAGCCGCGAGTCCGAGCAGTACTTC
TRBJ2-2,TRBV10-3,few,TRBD1,CAITGQGVSTGELFF,TGTGCCATCACGGGACAGGGAGTTTCCACCGGGGAGCTGTTTTTT
TRBJ1-2,TRBV4-3,.,TRBD1,CASSYNRGRNYGYTF,TGCGCCAGCAGCTATAACAGGGGGCGAAACTATGGCTACACCTTC
TRBJ2-1,TRBV20-1,.,TRBD2,CSASQTSGRTSYNEQFF,TGCAGTGCTAGTCAGACTAGCGGGAGGACCTCCTACAATGAGCAGTTCTTC
TRBJ2-3,TRBV6-2/TRBV6-3,many,.,CASSYGPSWDTQYF,TGTGCCAGCAGTTACGGGCCCTCGTGGGATACGCAGTATTTT
TRBJ2-1,TRBV6-1,.,TRBD2,CASRLKTGTSVNEQFF,TGTGCCAGCCGACTAAAGACCGGGACTAGTGTCAATGAGCAGTTCTTC
TRBJ2-3,TRBV20-1,few,.,CSAQFRVLDTDTQYF,TGCAGTGCTCAATTCCGGGTCCTAGATACAGATACGCAGTATTTT
TRBJ2-5,TRBV9,.,.,CASSVGVANQETQYF,TGTGCCAGCAGCGTAGGGGTAGCGAACCAAGAGACCCAGTACTTC
TRBJ2-7,TRBV4-1,.,.,CASSQEGGHSYEQYF,TGCGCCAGCAGCCAAGAAGGGGGACACTCCTACGAGCAGTACTTC
TRBJ2-7,TRBV6-2/TRBV6-3,many,TRBD2,CASHKPGLAPYEQYF,TGTGCCAGCCATAAGCCGGGACTAGCCCCCTACGAGCAGTACTTC
TRBJ2-1,TRBV11-2,.,.,CASSPGSLNEQFF,TGTGCCAGCAGCCCCGGGAGTTTGAATGAGCAGTTCTTC
TRBJ1-2,TRBV7-6,few,.,CASSLNLGYGYTF,TGTGCCAGCAGCCTAAACTTGGGCTATGGCTACACCTTC
TRBJ2-3,TRBV5-1,many,.,CASSLLATDTQYF,TGCGCCAGCAGCTTGCTGGCAACAGATACGCAGTATTTT
TRBJ2-3,TRBV29-1,many,.,CSGRSDTQYF,TGCAGCGGGAGGTCAGATACGCAGTATTTT
TRBJ2-1,TRBV27,many,TRBD2,CASSFLGLANEQFF,TGTGCCAGCAGTTTCCTGGGACTAGCGAATGAGCAGTTCTTC
TRBJ1-1,TRBV7-9,.,TRBD1,CASSLGQGDEAFF,TGTGCCAGCAGCCTAGGACAGGGGGATGAAGCTTTCTTT
TRBJ2-5,TRBV3-1,.,TRBD2,CASSLLSGPQETQYF,TGTGCCAGCAGCCTCCTTAGCGGGCCCCAAGAGACCCAGTACTTC
TRBJ2-3,TRBV29-1,.,.,CSVEWRKRADTQYF,TGCAGCGTTGAGTGGCGGAAGAGGGCAGATACGCAGTATTTT
TRBJ1-2,TRBV20-1,many,.,CSARDTAQGYTF,TGCAGTGCTAGAGATACAGCACAAGGCTACACCTTC
TRBJ1-3,TRBV25-1,few,TRBD1,CASSAPGTGRTIYF,TGTGCCAGCAGTGCCCCCGGGACAGGACGCACCATATATTTT
TRBJ1-5,TRBV29-1,.,TRBD1,CSVWEGAGNQPQHF,TGCAGCGTTTGGGAGGGGGCAGGCAATCAGCCCCAGCATTTT
TRBJ2-3,TRBV4-2,many,.,CASSPRLVTDTQYF,TGTGCCAGCAGCCCGCGTCTAGTCACAGATACGCAGTATTTT
TRBJ2-1,TRBV5-1,many,TRBD1,CASTWTGSNEQFF,TGCGCCAGCACCTGGACAGGGTCCAATGAGCAGTTCTTC
TRBJ2-1,TRBV5-6,many,.,CASSLARDYNEQFF,TGTGCCAGCAGTCTAGCGAGAGATTACAATGAGCAGTTCTTC
TRBJ2-1,TRBV5-5,many,.,CASSLGEGLSTYNEQFF,TGTGCCAGCAGCTTGGGTGAGGGTCTTAGCACCTACAATGAGCAGTTCTTC
TRBJ2-7,TRBV10-3,.,.,CAISSGGGSYEQYF,TGTGCCATCAGTTCAGGGGGGGGGTCCTACGAGCAGTACTTC
TRBJ2-7,TRBV3-1,.,.,CASSPSRGRISSYEQYF,TGTGCCAGCAGCCCCTCCCGGGGCCGGATTTCTTCCTACGAGCAGTACTTC
TRBJ1-2,TRBV6-4,many,.,CASSDGSNYGYTF,TGTGCCAGCAGTGACGGCAGCAACTATGGCTACACCTTC
TRBJ2-5,TRBV20-1,.,TRBD2,CSARTREREGKTQYF,TGCAGTGCTAGAACGCGGGAGCGGGAGGGAAAGACCCAGTACTTC
TRBJ1-2,TRBV7-2,many,.,CASKTGANYGYTF,TGTGCCTCAAAGACCGGGGCTAACTATGGCTACACCTTC
TRBJ2-1,TRBV20-1,many,TRBD1,CSARGRGTDYNEQFF,TGCAGTGCTAGAGGCCGAGGGACAGACTACAATGAGCAGTTCTTC
TRBJ1-4,TRBV10-3,few,.,CATGTSGSANEKLFF,TGTGCCACAGGGACCTCCGGATCGGCTAATGAAAAACTGTTTTTT